The clone carrying this TCR beta chain was counted a few times. The antigen remains unidentified. The data belong to a study of beta chain features in type 1 diabetes. Study outcomes and limitations: Small HLA sub-analyses could not settle whether HLA shapes TCRB rearrangement. Moderate yet significant TCRB CDR3 shortening was seen in Type 1 diabetes patients in all four CD4+ subsets.

Trimming stripped 0 bases from V and 5 bases from J, with 17 bases between. The germline CDR1 and CDR2 sequences are SGDLS and YYNGEE. The CDR3 is 16 amino acids. Sorting with CD45RO/CCR7/CD25/CD127/CD95/CD27 yielded naive, central memory, regulatory and stem-like memory CD4+ cells. Purities in excess of 95% were seen in all sorted populations. Investigators reverse transcribed all isolated RNA, so they sequenced expressed TCRB transcripts. Libraries were prepared by immunoSEQ multiplex PCR; TCRdb keeps only in-frame clonotypes and omits some of them. The data hold around 170,000 clones, with around 9.7% observed a single time.

J is TRBJ2-5 and V is TRBV9; D perhaps matches TRBD2 (5 bases). The material sequenced was central memory CD4+ T cells from blood. The sequence was collected from a woman in her 30s with type 1 diabetes. This CDR3 is CASSVAPSRDGETQYF. Here the CDR3 DNA reads TGTGCCAGCAGCGTAGCACCTAGTCGGGATGGGGAGACCCAGTACTTC.